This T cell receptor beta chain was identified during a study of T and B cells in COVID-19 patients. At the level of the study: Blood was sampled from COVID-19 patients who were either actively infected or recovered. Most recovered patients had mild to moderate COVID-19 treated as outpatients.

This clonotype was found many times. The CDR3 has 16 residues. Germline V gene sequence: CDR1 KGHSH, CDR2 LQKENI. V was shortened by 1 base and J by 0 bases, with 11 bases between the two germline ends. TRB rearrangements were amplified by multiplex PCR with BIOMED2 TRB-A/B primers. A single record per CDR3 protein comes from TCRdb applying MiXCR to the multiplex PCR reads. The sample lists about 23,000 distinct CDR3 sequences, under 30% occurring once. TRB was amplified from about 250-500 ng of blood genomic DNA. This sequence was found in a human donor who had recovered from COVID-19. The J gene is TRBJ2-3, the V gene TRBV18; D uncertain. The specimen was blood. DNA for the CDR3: TGTGCCAGCTCACCACTATCAGCGATTAGCACAGATACGCAGTATTTT. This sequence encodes CASSPLSAISTDTQYF.